The next 27 T cell receptor beta chains were all read from a single sample in a study of T cell repertoires in aging, cancer and after chemotherapy. Amplification of TCR beta used genomic DNA extracted from peripheral blood. TRB rearrangements spanning V, D and J were amplified using mixed TRB-A/B primers. TCRdb passed the multiplex PCR reads through MiXCR, listing each CDR3 protein once. The table lists roughly 1,200 distinct CDR3 sequences, over 25% of them singletons. The sequenced sample was blood. The receptors were gathered from a human donor with a solid tumor.

This clonotype is judged large (0.1 to 1%). The chain carries TRBV19 and TRBJ1-2; the match to TRBD1 covers 8 bases. The CDR3 consists of 15 residues. The J segment lost 4 bases and the V segment lost 2 bases, leaving 6 bases of the junction unmatched. CDR1 is LNHDA and CDR2 is SQIVND in the germline V gene (reference sequence). The DNA for the CDR3 is TGTGCCAGTAGTATAACCCAGGGGGCTAGCTATGGCTACACCTTC. Translated, it gives CASSITQGASYGYTF. The complete variable domain, with remaining parts taken from reference TRBV19 and TRBJ1-2, reads DGGITQSPKYLFRKEGQNVTLSCEQNLNHDAMYWYRQDPGQGLRLIYYSQIVNDFQKGDIAEGYSVSREKKESFPLTVTSAQKNPTAFYLCASSITQGASYGYTFGSGTRLTVV.

V usage is TRBV4-1 and J usage is TRBJ1-1; D possibly corresponds to TRBD1 (6 bases). Germline loops: CDR1 MGHRA, CDR2 YSYEKL. The V gene lost 0 bases and the J gene lost 4 bases, with 15 bases spanning the gap. The CDR3 is 16 residues long. The CDR3 DNA sequence: TGCGCCAGCAGCCAAGAACAGGGCTTCCGGAGCACTGAAGCTTTCTTT. Amino acids: CASSQEQGFRSTEAFF.

This clonotype turned up a few times. The chain links TRBV29-1 to TRBJ2-7; maybe TRBD2 (6 bases). CDR1 SQVTM and CDR2 ANQGSEA come from the germline V gene. V lost 1 base and J 0 bases, leaving 7 bases between the germline ends. The CDR3 runs to 13 residues. DNA of the CDR3: TGCAGCGTTGAAGGGACTAACTCCTACGAGCAGTACTTC. It translates to CSVEGTNSYEQYF.

V gene TRBV27 combines with J gene TRBJ1-6; tentative D call: TRBD1 (5 bases). Between the trimmed V and J ends, which lost 5 bases and 10 bases, there was a span of 18 bases. Germline V gene data show CDR1 as MNHEY and CDR2 as SMNVEV (reference sequence). This CDR3 spans 15 amino acids. Here the CDR3 reads CASSGAIRRESPLHF. DNA of the CDR3: TGTGCCAGCAGTGGGGCGATTCGAAGGGAGTCACCCCTCCACTTT.

By share, this clonotype counts as large. The gene calls are TRBV7-9 and TRBJ1-2; possibly TRBD1 for D (5 bases). Trimming shortened V by 0 bases and J by 4 bases, and 9 bases separated the two germline ends. There are 14 residues in the CDR3. Germline lookup yields CDR1 SEHNR and CDR2 FQNEAQ (reference sequence). CDR3 DNA sequence: TGTGCCAGCAGCTTAGCGCTCGGGACCTATGGCTACACCTTC. This codes for CASSLALGTYGYTF.

This clonotype is large. The chain carries TRBV19 and TRBJ1-6; TRBD1 aligns across 7 bases. Germline V gene sequence: CDR1 LNHDA, CDR2 SQIVND (reference sequence). CDR3 length: 14 residues. Trimming removed 5 bases from V and 10 bases from J; junction bases left unmatched: 8. The DNA of the CDR3 is TGTGCCAGTAGTGCCACAGGGGCTGGCTCACCCCTCCACTTT. This encodes CASSATGAGSPLHF.

In this sample, this clonotype is medium-sized (0.01 to 0.1%). The rearrangement links TRBV7-2 to TRBJ1-1; D unresolved. V gave up 8 bases and J gave up 3 bases, with 13 bases separating them. Germline loops: CDR1 SGHTA, CDR2 FQGNSA. CDR3 length: 13 residues. The CDR3: CASFPFVDTEAFF. In nucleotides, the CDR3 is TGTGCCAGCTTTCCTTTCGTGGACACTGAAGCTTTCTTT.

By proportion, this clonotype is large. The rearrangement joins TRBV10-3 to TRBJ1-2; 8 bases agree with TRBD1. The germline V gene has CDR1 ENHRY and CDR2 SYGVKD. Trimming cost V 2 bases and J 0 bases; bases outside gene matches: 2. The CDR3 runs 15 residues. The DNA for the CDR3 is TGTGCCATCAGTGAGGTGGACAGGGCTAACTATGGCTACACCTTC. It codes for CAISEVDRANYGYTF.

Sample share makes this clonotype large. The chain carries TRBV6-1 and TRBJ2-7, with D tentatively TRBD1 (6 bases). V was trimmed by 5 bases and J by 1 base, leaving 9 bases between them. This CDR3 comprises 13 residues. Germline assignment: CDR1 MNHNS and CDR2 SASEGT. DNA for the CDR3: TGTGCCAGCAGTCCCAGGGGTTCCTACGAGCAGTACTTC. It specifies CASSPRGSYEQYF.

The CDR3 DNA follows: TGTGCCAGCAGCACCAATCAGCCCCAGCATTTT. Protein: CASSTNQPQHF. The rearrangement joins TRBV21-1 to TRBJ1-5. TRBV21-1 is a recognized pseudogene. CDR3 length: 11 residues.

The CDR3 DNA reads TGTGCCAGCAGCCCCCACACGGCGGGACTAGCGAACTCCTACGAGCAGTACTTC. It is translated as CASSPHTAGLANSYEQYF. V usage is TRBV11-1 and J usage is TRBJ2-7; 10 positions match TRBD2. V was clipped by 5 bases and J by 0 bases; unmatched bases: 13. The length of the CDR3 is 18 residues. Germline assignment: CDR1 SGHAT and CDR2 FQDESV (reference sequence).

This clonotype is classed as medium-sized. This rearrangement joins TRBV14 to TRBJ2-5; D is tentatively TRBD1 or TRBD2 (5 bases each). The V end lost 3 bases, the J end lost 3 bases, and 11 bases lay between the germline ends. Germline assignment: CDR1 SGHDN and CDR2 FVKESK. The CDR3 length is 14 residues. As DNA, the CDR3 is TGTGCCAGCAGCCATAGAGGGGATGAAGAGACCCAGTACTTC. This translates into CASSHRGDEETQYF.

The chain combines TRBV29-1 with TRBJ2-2, with TRBD1 identical over 7 bases. The CDR3 has 13 residues. The V gene's germline CDR1 is SQVTM and CDR2 ANQGSEA. Losses at the gene ends were 7 bases for V and 2 bases for J; bases not matched to a gene: 4. In DNA form, the CDR3 reads TGCAGCGCTCGACAGGGCAACACCGGGGAGCTGTTTTTT. Amino acid sequence: CSARQGNTGELFF.

This clonotype is termed large. V is TRBV12-3 or TRBV12-4 and J is TRBJ2-3; 10 bases map to TRBD2. Trimming cost V 5 bases and J 4 bases; bases outside gene matches: 6. The CDR3 is 15 amino acids. This chain's CDR3 is CASSMTSGYSDTQYF. The CDR3 DNA sequence: TGTGCCAGCAGTATGACTAGCGGGTACTCAGATACGCAGTATTTT.

By proportion, this clonotype is large (0.1 to 1%). The chain is built from TRBV5-6 and TRBJ1-2, with TRBD1 matching over 8 bases. The CDR3 totals 16 residues. The V gene's germline CDR1 is SGHDT and CDR2 YYEEEE. J gave up 7 bases and V 0 bases, and 11 bases lay outside the gene matches. CDR3: CASSLDPQGEVSGYTF. The DNA for the CDR3 is TGTGCCAGCAGCTTGGACCCACAGGGGGAGGTTAGTGGCTACACCTTC.

In this sample, this clonotype is medium-sized (0.01 to 0.1%). V gene TRBV18 combines with J gene TRBJ2-3; 8 bases match TRBD1. CDR3 size: 16 residues. With V trimmed by 2 bases and J by 3 bases, 7 bases remained unmatched. Per the germline V gene, CDR1 is KGHSH and CDR2 is LQKENI. The CDR3 sequence: CASSPTQGALTDTQYF. In DNA form, the CDR3 reads TGTGCCAGCTCACCAACGCAGGGGGCTTTAACAGATACGCAGTATTTT.

The chain couples TRBV6-5 to TRBJ1-6, with D possibly matching TRBD1 (6 bases). The V end was cut by 0 bases, the J end by 0 bases, with 18 bases between. From germline, CDR1 is MNHEY and CDR2 SVGAGI. This CDR3 is 20 amino acids long. CDR3 DNA: TGTGCCAGCAGTTACTCGTACCGGGCCCGAGGGGGCTCCTATAATTCACCCCTCCACTTT. Translated: CASSYSYRARGGSYNSPLHF.

This clonotype is medium-sized within its sample. V is TRBV6-2 or TRBV6-3 and J is TRBJ1-5, with TRBD1 identical over 7 bases. This CDR3 has 14 amino acids. Germline lookup yields CDR1 MNHEY and CDR2 SVGEGT. With V trimmed by 6 bases and J by 9 bases, 11 bases remained unmatched. This CDR3 is CASSKGHRGGPQHF. CDR3 coding DNA: TGTGCCAGCAGCAAGGGGCACAGGGGTGGGCCCCAGCATTTT.

Sample share makes this clonotype large. The V and J genes are TRBV19 and TRBJ2-7; 11 nucleotides match TRBD1. Germline trimming cut 5 bases from V and 2 bases from J; bases unmatched to any gene: 8. Germline V gene data show CDR1 as LNHDA and CDR2 as SQIVND (reference sequence). This CDR3 contains 16 residues. CDR3: CASSVLDRGHTYEQYF. The CDR3 DNA reads as TGTGCCAGTAGTGTCCTGGACAGGGGGCACACCTACGAGCAGTACTTC.

By its share, this clonotype is medium-sized. The chain has TRBV4-3 and TRBJ2-7, with D hard to call. V gave up 0 bases and J gave up 2 bases, with 11 bases separating them. CDR1 LGHNA and CDR2 YSLEER come from the germline V gene. The CDR3 is made up of 15 amino acids. CDR3 sequence (DNA): TGCGCCAGCAGCCAAGAACGGTGGGAACCCTACGAGCAGTACTTC. It specifies CASSQERWEPYEQYF.

This clonotype is termed medium-sized. This sequence joins TRBV2 and TRBJ2-3, with no clear D. The CDR3 sequence is 14 residues long. The germline V gene encodes CDR1 SNHLY and CDR2 FYNNEI. V lost 7 bases to trimming and J lost 0 bases, with 11 bases between them. In DNA, the CDR3 is TGTGCCAGCACCCGGGCCCCAAGCACAGATACGCAGTATTTT. Translated, it gives CASTRAPSTDTQYF.

This clonotype is medium-sized within its sample. The genes are TRBV7-2 and TRBJ1-3; tentatively, D is TRBD1 (5 bases). The CDR3 is made up of 15 amino acids. Trimming left V 5 bases short and J 0 bases short, with 11 bases between. CDR1 SGHTA and CDR2 FQGNSA come from the germline V gene. The CDR3 DNA is TGTGCCAGCAGCCCGGGACGGGGCTCTGGAAACACCATATATTTT. Translated: CASSPGRGSGNTIYF. Based on the CDR3 plus reference TRBV7-2 and TRBJ1-3, the full variable domain is GAGVSQSPSNKVTEKGKDVELRCDPISGHTALYWYRQSLGQGLEFLIYFQGNSAPDKSGLPSDRFSAERTGGSVSTLTIQRTQQEDSAVYLCASSPGRGSGNTIYFGEGSWLTVV.

This clonotype is large (0.1 to 1%). The chain employs TRBV27 and TRBJ1-6; no definite D call. CDR3 length: 13 residues. Trimming took 5 bases from V and 7 from J, leaving 9 bases between them. Germline CDR1 and CDR2: MNHEY and SMNVEV (reference sequence). This CDR3 is CASSPWENSPLHF. In nucleotides, the CDR3 is TGTGCCAGCAGTCCATGGGAAAATTCACCCCTCCACTTT.

This clonotype was detected only a few times. This chain connects TRBV11-3 to TRBJ1-1; D possibly corresponds to TRBD1 (5 bases). The germline V gene encodes CDR1 SGHNT and CDR2 YENEEA. V lost 0 bases and J lost 0, with 17 bases in between. The CDR3 has 18 residues. The CDR3 sequence is CASSLDSDRESMNTEAFF. The CDR3 region has the DNA TGTGCCAGCAGCTTAGATTCCGACAGAGAAAGTATGAACACTGAAGCTTTCTTT.

This clonotype is labeled large. The chain couples TRBV7-2 to TRBJ2-1; TRBD2 aligns across 9 bases. V trimming: 4 bases; J trimming: 10 bases; junction bases outside the gene matches: 11. Germline CDR1 reads SGHTA; CDR2 reads FQGNSA. The CDR3 length is 15 residues. CDR3 in amino acids: CASSSKAGGTGEQFF. The CDR3 region has the DNA TGTGCCAGCAGCTCAAAAGCGGGGGGTACTGGGGAGCAGTTCTTC.

The chain employs TRBV21-1 and TRBJ1-2; the table calls TRBD1, which could not be checked here. TRBV21-1 is listed as a pseudogene. The CDR3 totals 20 residues. DNA of the CDR3: TGTGCCAGCAGCAAAATGCGGGCCGGGACAGGGGGCGCCTTTGGCTATGGCTACACCTTC. Its translation is CASSKMRAGTGGAFGYGYTF.

The chain couples TRBV7-6 to TRBJ2-3; D may be TRBD2 (6 bases). Trimming removed 1 base at V and 0 bases at J, with 11 bases between. There are 16 residues in the CDR3. CDR1 is SGHVS, CDR2 FNYEAQ, per germline. The CDR3 DNA reads as TGTGCCAGCAGCTTAGGATCCGGGGGTAGCACAGATACGCAGTATTTT. It specifies CASSLGSGGSTDTQYF.